A selection of T cell receptor beta chains follows, all from one sample in a study of shared clonotypes between healthy human individuals. TCRdb keeps only in-frame clones here, not all; method: immunoSEQ multiplex PCR. The repertoire includes approximately 2,300,000 clones, 85% to 95% of them detected once, and about 0.36% sits in the top ten. Sequencing was performed on naive CD4+ T cells from PBMCs. The origin of the receptors is a man younger than 30 in good health. Some clones in this sample may be carry-over from other donors' samples. The CDR3 runs from the conserved cysteine through the conserved F or W. A D gene is named only where the DNA matches it firmly. Size is stated for part of the rows, as once, few or many counts, or as a class when the clone is expanded.

clone size	V gene	D gene	J gene	CDR3 DNA	CDR3 protein
NA	TRBV4-3	TRBD2	TRBJ2-1	TGCGCCAGCAGCCAAGATTGGAGGGATAGCGGGAGTGATGAGCAGTTCTTC	CASSQDWRDSGSDEQFF
NA	TRBV6-1	NA	TRBJ1-1	TGTGCCAGCAGTGAAGGGGCCAACAGGGCGGGCACTGAAGCTTTCTTT	CASSEGANRAGTEAFF
NA	TRBV4-1	NA	TRBJ1-3	TGCGCCAGCAGCCAAGTTATACCGGAACTCTCTGGAAACACCATATATTTT	CASSQVIPELSGNTIYF
NA	TRBV28	NA	TRBJ1-1	TGTGCCAGCAACCTCGGACAAAAAGCTTTCTTT	CASNLGQKAFF
NA	TRBV7-6	TRBD1	TRBJ2-7	TGTGCCAGCAGCCCCGGACAGGGCTCCTACTACGAGCAGTACTTC	CASSPGQGSYYEQYF
NA	TRBV7-9	TRBD1	TRBJ1-1	TGTGCCAGCAGCTTTCCGGGACAGGGGGCGAACACTGAAGCTTTCTTT	CASSFPGQGANTEAFF
NA	TRBV5-1	NA	TRBJ2-5	TGCGCCAGCAGCTTGGCCAACTTTGAGACCCAGTACTTC	CASSLANFETQYF
NA	TRBV7-9	NA	TRBJ1-2	TGTGCCAGCAGCTTAGCAAAGTGGGACAATGGCTACACCTTC	CASSLAKWDNGYTF
NA	TRBV18	NA	TRBJ1-4	TGTGCCAGCTCACCGCGCAGGTTGGGGGAAAAACTGTTTTTT	CASSPRRLGEKLFF
NA	TRBV28	NA	TRBJ2-7	TGTGCCAGCAGTCCGAGGACCGAGCAGTACTTC	CASSPRTEQYF
NA	TRBV19	TRBD1	TRBJ2-7	TGTGCCAGTAGTATCCCGGGACAGGGAATCAACGAGCAGTACTTC	CASSIPGQGINEQYF
NA	TRBV10-3	NA	TRBJ2-2	TGTGCCATCAGTGGGGGGGTAGATACCGGGGAGCTGTTTTTT	CAISGGVDTGELFF
NA	TRBV7-3	NA	TRBJ1-1	TGTGCCAGCAGCTTAATAGGTATAGAGGGAGCTTTCTTT	CASSLIGIEGAFF
NA	TRBV7-8	NA	TRBJ1-4	TGTGCCAGCCCCTTGGGGCGGCGCGGGGTAGGGGGTTCAGGGGAAAAACTGTTTTTT	CASPLGRRGVGGSGEKLFF
NA	TRBV5-1	TRBD2	TRBJ2-3	TGCGCCAGCAGCTCCTACGGGGGGGATACGCAGTATTTT	CASSSYGGDTQYF
once	TRBV27	NA	TRBJ1-2	TGTGCCAGCAGTTTTAGGGGACCGGCCCTCTTTTACTATGGCTACACCTTC	CASSFRGPALFYYGYTF
NA	TRBV7-3	TRBD2	TRBJ2-5	TGTGCCAGCAGCTGGACTAGCGGGAGCTGGGAGACCCAGTACTTC	CASSWTSGSWETQYF
NA	TRBV18	NA	TRBJ1-1	TGTGCCAGCTCACCAACAGGGTCCACTGAAGCTTTCTTT	CASSPTGSTEAFF
NA	TRBV5-6	NA	TRBJ1-1	TGTGCCAGCAGCTTGGGGAGACAGGACCTGAACACTGAAGCTTTCTTT	CASSLGRQDLNTEAFF
once	TRBV7-2	TRBD2	TRBJ2-7	TGTGCCTGTGGACTAGCGGCCTCCTACGAGCAGTACTTC	CACGLAASYEQYF
NA	TRBV10-3	NA	TRBJ2-1	TGTGCCATCACCCGAGCGGGCCCCCATGAGCAGTTCTTC	CAITRAGPHEQFF
NA	TRBV4-1	TRBD2	TRBJ2-1	TGCGCCAGCAGCCAGGGAAGCGGGGGGGCGCGATACAATGAGCAGTTCTTC	CASSQGSGGARYNEQFF
NA	TRBV7-2	NA	TRBJ1-2	TGTGCCAGCAGCTTAGCAGGGCTAACTGACTATGGCTACACCTTC	CASSLAGLTDYGYTF
NA	TRBV28	NA	TRBJ2-2	TGTGCCAGCAGTTTATTAGGCCATCCCACCGGGGAGCTGTTTTTT	CASSLLGHPTGELFF
NA	TRBV6-4	TRBD2	TRBJ2-1	TGTGCCAGCAGTGACGCCGGCGGGAGAAGCGATGTGATCTACAATGAGCAGTTCTTC	CASSDAGGRSDVIYNEQFF
NA	TRBV5-1	NA	TRBJ2-6	TGCGCCAGCAGCTTGAGTACGAGAAAAGGGGCCAACGTCCTGACTTTC	CASSLSTRKGANVLTF
NA	TRBV28	NA	TRBJ1-3	TGTGCCAGCAGCACCGGGACGGCTGGAAACACCATATATTTT	CASSTGTAGNTIYF
NA	TRBV2	NA	TRBJ1-2	TGTGCCAGCAGTGTGTCGGGGGACTATGGCTACACCTTC	CASSVSGDYGYTF
NA	TRBV4-1	NA	TRBJ2-5	TGCGCCAGCAGCCAAGCGTGGGGGACCCACCAAGAGACCCAGTACTTC	CASSQAWGTHQETQYF
NA	TRBV5-1	NA	TRBJ1-2	TGCGCCAGCAGCCCTCGCGAAGTGTCCTATGGCTACACCTTC	CASSPREVSYGYTF
NA	TRBV7-9	NA	TRBJ1-1	TGTGCCAGCAGCCGAACCGGGGGGAACACTGAAGCTTTCTTT	CASSRTGGNTEAFF
once	TRBV6-1	NA	TRBJ1-5	TGTGCCAGCAGTGGCAGGCAGAATCAGCCCCAGCATTTT	CASSGRQNQPQHF
NA	TRBV30	TRBD2	TRBJ2-4	TGTGCCTCAACTAGCGGGAGGGCAGCAGCGAACATTCAGTACTTC	CASTSGRAAANIQYF
NA	TRBV6-6	NA	TRBJ1-5	TGTGCCAGCAGTCCCCCCGGGGGTCAGGATCAGCCCCAGCATTTT	CASSPPGGQDQPQHF
NA	TRBV28	NA	TRBJ2-5	TGTGCCAGCAGTTTCCGGGACACCGAGACCCAGTACTTC	CASSFRDTETQYF
NA	TRBV25-1	TRBD2	TRBJ2-1	TGTGCCAGCAGTGAAGGGACTAGCGGGTACAATGAGCAGTTCTTC	CASSEGTSGYNEQFF
NA	TRBV5-6	NA	TRBJ1-2	TGTGCCAGCAGCTTGGCCGGACAACGGGGAGAAAATGGCTACACCTTC	CASSLAGQRGENGYTF
NA	TRBV4-1	TRBD1	TRBJ1-5	TGCGCCAGCAGCCGGGGGACAGGCCCGGGCAATCAGCCCCAGCATTTT	CASSRGTGPGNQPQHF
NA	TRBV4-1	NA	TRBJ1-1	TGCGCCAGCAGCCTCCCGGGACGGAACACTGAAGCTTTCTTT	CASSLPGRNTEAFF
NA	TRBV11-2	NA	TRBJ2-7	TGTGCCAGCAGCTCGTACTACGAGCAGTACTTC	CASSSYYEQYF
NA	TRBV5-1	NA	TRBJ2-5	TGCGCCAGCAGCTTAAACGGGATGCTTCAAGAGACCCAGTACTTC	CASSLNGMLQETQYF
NA	TRBV30	NA	TRBJ1-2	TGTGCCTGGAGTCCCCGACAGGTTTATGGCTACACCTTC	CAWSPRQVYGYTF
NA	TRBV30	TRBD1	TRBJ2-3	TGTGCCTGGAATCTCCGAAGAGGTAGCGGGACAGGGGGCGAAAATACGCAGTATTTT	CAWNLRRGSGTGGENTQYF
NA	TRBV7-3	NA	TRBJ2-2	TGTGCCAGCAGCTCGTCAGGATCCTGGAACACCGGGGAGCTGTTTTTT	CASSSSGSWNTGELFF